The rows below give T cell receptor beta chains drawn from one sample of a study of cytomegalovirus exposure and HLA in healthy donors. The assay was immunoSEQ multiplex PCR, and TCRdb's table has in-frame clones only and misses some. The top ten hold 1% to 1.5% of the sample, which has some 170,000 clones, 9.5% seen once. The sequencing sample was made of PBMCs. The source of these receptors is a woman aged 25 to 39 in good health and CMV-seropositive. CDR3s include the opening cysteine and the closing phenylalanine or tryptophan. The D gene is left open where the match is weak. Clone size, where shown, is once, few, many, or a class for clones that have expanded.

few,TRBJ2-7,.,TRBV2,TGTGCCAGCAGTGAAGTTTGGGCTAGCAGCTACGAGCAGTACTTC,CASSEVWASSYEQYF
few,TRBJ1-2,.,TRBV4-1,TGCGCCAGCAGCCAAGGGCAGGGCTACACCTTC,CASSQGQGYTF
few,TRBJ2-2,.,TRBV7-9,TGTGCCAGCAGCTTCAAGGACAGGAACACCGGGGAGCTGTTTTTT,CASSFKDRNTGELFF
few,TRBJ2-7,.,TRBV27,TGTGCCAGCAGATCGCCCGGTCGTTCCTACGAGCAGTACTTC,CASRSPGRSYEQYF
.,TRBJ1-3,TRBD1,TRBV15,TGTGCCGCCGGTCAGGACAGGGTTCATAGGCGCTCTGGAAACACCATATATTTT,CAAGQDRVHRRSGNTIYF
.,TRBJ1-1,.,TRBV10-2,TGCGCCAGCAGTAAGGACAGCTACACTGAAGCTTTCTTT,CASSKDSYTEAFF
.,TRBJ1-1,TRBD1,TRBV5-8,TGTGCCAGCAGTACAGGGGGGCCGGAGGGCACTGAAGCTTTCTTT,CASSTGGPEGTEAFF
.,TRBJ1-1,.,TRBV28,TGTGCCAGCAGGGTCGGCCGGGGCACTGAAGCTTTCTTT,CASRVGRGTEAFF
.,TRBJ2-7,TRBD2,TRBV13,TGTGCCAGCAGCTCTGGGACTAGCGGGAGTAACGAGCAGTACTTC,CASSSGTSGSNEQYF
few,TRBJ2-7,TRBD1,TRBV6-1,TGTGCCAGCAGTGAAACAGGGGGTCCCTCCTACGAGCAGTACTTC,CASSETGGPSYEQYF
.,TRBJ2-7,.,TRBV7-2,TGTGCCAGCAGCCCGATCCACGGGATTATCTCCTACGAGCAGTACTTC,CASSPIHGIISYEQYF
few,TRBJ2-3,TRBD2,TRBV9,TGTGCCAGCAGCGTGAGACTAGCGGGTACCGCAGATACGCAGTATTTT,CASSVRLAGTADTQYF
.,TRBJ2-2,.,TRBV9,TGTGCCAGCAGCGTATCTATTACCGGGGAGCTGTTTTTT,CASSVSITGELFF
.,TRBJ2-7,.,TRBV5-5,TGTGCCAGCAGCTTGAACTCGCCTCTTGGGCTCTACGAGCAGTACTTC,CASSLNSPLGLYEQYF
few,TRBJ1-1,.,TRBV4-1,TGCGCCAGCAGATCATCCGGGGTCTACGGCGCTGAAGCTTTCTTT,CASRSSGVYGAEAFF
few,TRBJ2-1,TRBD2,TRBV6-5,TGTGCCAGCAGCGACCGGACTAGCGCGCCGGTCCAGTTCTTC,CASSDRTSAPVQFF
few,TRBJ2-7,.,TRBV29-1,TGCAGCGTTGGCAGAAACTACGAGCAGTACTTC,CSVGRNYEQYF
.,TRBJ1-1,TRBD1,TRBV5-1,TGCGCCAGCAGCGCCTACCCGGGACAGTTGAACACTGAAGCTTTCTTT,CASSAYPGQLNTEAFF
few,TRBJ2-1,TRBD2,TRBV6-5,TGTGCCAGCAGCTCAGGACTAGCGGGATTAAATGAGCAGTTCTTC,CASSSGLAGLNEQFF
.,TRBJ2-2,.,TRBV11-3,TGTGCCAGCAGCTTAGGCGGTATGGGAGTCGGGGAGCTGTTTTTT,CASSLGGMGVGELFF
few,TRBJ2-7,.,TRBV5-1,TGCGCCAGCAGGGCGGTCTCCTACGAGCAGTACTTC,CASRAVSYEQYF
few,TRBJ1-1,TRBD1,TRBV5-8,TGTGCCAGCAGCCCCTGGACAGGAGTGAACACTGAAGCTTTCTTT,CASSPWTGVNTEAFF
.,TRBJ1-1,.,TRBV6-5,TGTGCCAGCAGGTTATCCGGAGTGAACACTGAAGCTTTCTTT,CASRLSGVNTEAFF
few,TRBJ2-7,TRBD1,TRBV27,TGTGCCAGCAGTTGGGGACAGTCCTACGAGCAGTACTTC,CASSWGQSYEQYF
.,TRBJ2-3,TRBD1,TRBV5-4,TGTGCCAGCAGCTCACCGGGACAGGGAAACACAGATACGCAGTATTTT,CASSSPGQGNTDTQYF
few,TRBJ2-5,.,TRBV5-1,TGCGCCAGCAGCTTGATTACAGGGCAAGAGACCCAGTACTTC,CASSLITGQETQYF
few,TRBJ2-3,.,TRBV7-9,TGTGCCAGCAGCTTCGGTGACTCCTACACAGATACGCAGTATTTT,CASSFGDSYTDTQYF
.,TRBJ2-7,TRBD2,TRBV29-1,TGCAGCGTTGAAGCCCGGGAGGGGGACGAGCAGTACTTC,CSVEAREGDEQYF
few,TRBJ2-1,TRBD2,TRBV27,TGTGCCAGCAGTCCCGGGACTAGAGGTGGAAGGGAGCAGTTCTTC,CASSPGTRGGREQFF
.,TRBJ2-3,TRBD2,TRBV7-2,TGTGCCAGCAGCTTAGTAGTGGCGGGAGCAGATACGCAGTATTTT,CASSLVVAGADTQYF
.,TRBJ1-2,TRBD1,TRBV2,TGTGCCAGCAGTACCGGGACAGGGGGCTATGGCTACACCTTC,CASSTGTGGYGYTF
few,TRBJ1-4,.,TRBV15,TGTGCCACCAGCAGAGATCTCGGAGCGGAAAAACTGTTTTTT,CATSRDLGAEKLFF
.,TRBJ2-5,.,TRBV6-5,TGTGCCAGCAGTTTTCTAGGGGGAGGGGAGACCCAGTACTTC,CASSFLGGGETQYF
many,TRBJ1-5,TRBD1,TRBV10-3,TGTGCCATCGCCGGGGACAGGGGCAATCAGCCCCAGCATTTT,CAIAGDRGNQPQHF
few,TRBJ2-7,TRBD2,TRBV6-1,TGTGCCAGCAGTGAAGCAGCAGCGGGAGGGCACGAGCAGTACTTC,CASSEAAAGGHEQYF
.,TRBJ2-3,.,TRBV29-1,TGCAGCGTTGAAGTCAGAAACGCGGGATCTACAGATACGCAGTATTTT,CSVEVRNAGSTDTQYF
.,TRBJ2-7,.,TRBV2,TGTGCCAGCAGCGATCAGGCCGGGGGAGCCTACGAGCAGTACTTC,CASSDQAGGAYEQYF
few,TRBJ2-5,.,TRBV19,TGTGCCAGTAATTGGGGCGGGGCGCAAGAGACCCAGTACTTC,CASNWGGAQETQYF
few,TRBJ1-1,.,TRBV2,TGTGCCAGCAGTGGACCCCGAAGGGGCACTGAAGCTTTCTTT,CASSGPRRGTEAFF
few,TRBJ2-2,.,TRBV6-6,TGTGCCAGCAGGCTCCCCAGGGACTTCGGGGAGCTGTTTTTT,CASRLPRDFGELFF
few,TRBJ1-1,.,TRBV12-5,TGTGCTAGTGCCACTGAACGGAGGGGCACTGAAGCTTTCTTT,CASATERRGTEAFF
.,TRBJ2-7,TRBD2,TRBV5-1,TGCGCCAGCAGCCCCTCTAGCGGGAGAACCTACGAGCAGTACTTC,CASSPSSGRTYEQYF
.,TRBJ1-4,.,TRBV19,TGTGCCAGTACCACAATACCGGGACGGGGGGGAAAACTGTTTTTT,CASTTIPGRGGKLFF
few,TRBJ2-3,TRBD1,TRBV2,TGTGCCAGCAGCCAAGTACAGGGGGCAAGCACAGATACGCAGTATTTT,CASSQVQGASTDTQYF
few,TRBJ2-7,.,TRBV15,TGTGCCACCAGCTGGGACACCCACTCCTCCTACGAGCAGTACTTC,CATSWDTHSSYEQYF
.,TRBJ1-4,TRBD1,TRBV9,TGTGCCAGCAGCGCGACAGGGGGTCGAGAAAAACTGTTTTTT,CASSATGGREKLFF
.,TRBJ2-1,TRBD2,TRBV5-1,TGCGCCAGCAGCTTGTCTAGCGGGAGGGCCGCCTACAATGAGCAGTTCTTC,CASSLSSGRAAYNEQFF
.,TRBJ2-3,.,TRBV5-1,TGCGCCAGCAGCTTGGCGGCTAGTAATGGCGTGGATACGCAGTATTTT,CASSLAASNGVDTQYF
.,TRBJ1-2,.,TRBV2,TGTGCCAGCAGTGAATATGGAGGCCCGACTAACTATGGCTACACCTTC,CASSEYGGPTNYGYTF
.,TRBJ2-7,TRBD2,TRBV2,TGTGCCAGCAGTCTACAGCGGGAGGTCGACGAGCAGTACTTC,CASSLQREVDEQYF